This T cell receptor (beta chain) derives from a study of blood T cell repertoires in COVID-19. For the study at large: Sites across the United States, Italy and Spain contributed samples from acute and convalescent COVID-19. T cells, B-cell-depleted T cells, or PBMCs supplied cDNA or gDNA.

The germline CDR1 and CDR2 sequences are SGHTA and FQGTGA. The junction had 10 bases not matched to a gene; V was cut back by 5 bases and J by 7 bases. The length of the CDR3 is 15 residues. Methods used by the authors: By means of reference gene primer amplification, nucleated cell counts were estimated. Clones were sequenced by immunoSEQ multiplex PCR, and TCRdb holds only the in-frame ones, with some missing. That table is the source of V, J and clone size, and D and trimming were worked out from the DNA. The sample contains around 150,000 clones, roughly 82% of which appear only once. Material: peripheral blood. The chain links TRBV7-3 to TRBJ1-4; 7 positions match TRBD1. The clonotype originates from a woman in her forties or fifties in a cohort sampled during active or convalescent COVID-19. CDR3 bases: TGTGCCAGCAGCAGCCGAGACAGGGTTAGTGAAAAACTGTTTTTT. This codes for CASSSRDRVSEKLFF.